This T cell receptor (beta chain) was identified during a study of identifying expanded T cells in peripheral blood. Study results and caveats: Variance in clone template counts between roughly 2-week samples significantly increased with total template count across all healthy donors. Differentially abundant clones: roughly 1.3 between replicates, about 16 at roughly 13 days, approximately 19 at four.

About this clone itself: Its target is unknown.

Healthy donors had no documented immune events, such as infections, while sampled. The data were produced by immunoSEQ multiplex PCR, yet TCRdb's version contains in-frame clones alone and is incomplete. The profile covers some 100,000 clones, with about 85% appearing a single time and about 7.7% taken by the ten largest. This CDR3 spans 14 amino acids. V shed 1 base and J 8 bases; nucleotides not matched to a gene: 5. Germline values: CDR1 SGHAT, CDR2 FQDESV (reference sequence). The chain is built from TRBV11-1 and TRBJ2-1, with 7 bases matching TRBD2. The sequence was collected from a person aged 18 to 75 in good health. Sequencing was carried out using blood. The CDR3 region is CASSLVGGKDEQFF. The CDR3 region has the DNA TGTGCCAGCAGCTTAGTCGGGGGGAAGGATGAGCAGTTCTTC.